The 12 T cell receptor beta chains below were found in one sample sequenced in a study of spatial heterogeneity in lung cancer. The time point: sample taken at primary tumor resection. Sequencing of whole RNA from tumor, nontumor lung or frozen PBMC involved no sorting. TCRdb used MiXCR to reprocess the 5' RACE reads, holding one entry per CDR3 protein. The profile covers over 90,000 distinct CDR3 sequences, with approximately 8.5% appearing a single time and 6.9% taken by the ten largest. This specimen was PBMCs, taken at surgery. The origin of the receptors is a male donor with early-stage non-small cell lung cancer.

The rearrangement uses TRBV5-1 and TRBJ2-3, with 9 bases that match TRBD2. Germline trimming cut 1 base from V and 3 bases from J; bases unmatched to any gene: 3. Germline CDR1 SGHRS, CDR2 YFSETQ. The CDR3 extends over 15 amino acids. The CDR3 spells CASSLTSGSTDTQYF. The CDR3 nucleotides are TGCGCCAGCAGCTTGACTAGCGGGTCGACAGATACGCAGTATTTT.

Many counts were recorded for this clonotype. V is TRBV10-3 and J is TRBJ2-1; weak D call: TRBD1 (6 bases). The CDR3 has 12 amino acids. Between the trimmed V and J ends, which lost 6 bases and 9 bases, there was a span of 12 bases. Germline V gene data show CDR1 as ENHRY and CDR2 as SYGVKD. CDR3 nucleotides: TGTGCCATCAGGGAACAGGGTGGTGAGCAGTTCTTC. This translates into CAIREQGGEQFF.

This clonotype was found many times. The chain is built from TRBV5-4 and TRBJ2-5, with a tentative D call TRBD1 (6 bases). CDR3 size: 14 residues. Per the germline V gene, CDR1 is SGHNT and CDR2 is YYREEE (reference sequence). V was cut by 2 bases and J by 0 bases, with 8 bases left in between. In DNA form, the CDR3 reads TGTGCCAGCAGCTTCGGACAGAACCAAGAGACCCAGTACTTC. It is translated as CASSFGQNQETQYF.

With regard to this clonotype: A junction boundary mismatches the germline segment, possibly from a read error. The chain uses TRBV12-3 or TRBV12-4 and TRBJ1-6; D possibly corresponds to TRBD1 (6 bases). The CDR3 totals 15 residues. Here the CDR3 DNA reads TGTGCCAGCAGTTTTGAACAGGGTACTAATTCACACCTCCACTTT. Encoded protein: CASSFEQGTNSHLHF.

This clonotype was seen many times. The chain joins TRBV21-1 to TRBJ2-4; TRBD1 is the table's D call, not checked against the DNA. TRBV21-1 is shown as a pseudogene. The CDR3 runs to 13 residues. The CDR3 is CASQLDRENIQYF. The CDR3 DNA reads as TGTGCCAGCCAGTTGGACAGAGAAAACATTCAGTACTTC.

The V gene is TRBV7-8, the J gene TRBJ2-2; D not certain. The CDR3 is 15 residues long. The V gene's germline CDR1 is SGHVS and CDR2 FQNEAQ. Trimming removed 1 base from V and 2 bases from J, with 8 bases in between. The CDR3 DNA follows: TGTGCCAGCAGCTTAGTGGCAGGCAACACCGGGGAGCTGTTTTTT. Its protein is CASSLVAGNTGELFF.

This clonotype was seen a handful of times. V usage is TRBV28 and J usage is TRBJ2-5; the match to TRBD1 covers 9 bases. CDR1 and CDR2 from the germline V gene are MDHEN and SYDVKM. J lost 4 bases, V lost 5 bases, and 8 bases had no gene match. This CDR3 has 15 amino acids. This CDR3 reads CASSLSRQGGETQYF. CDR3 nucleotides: TGTGCCAGCAGTCTTTCTCGACAGGGGGGAGAGACCCAGTACTTC.

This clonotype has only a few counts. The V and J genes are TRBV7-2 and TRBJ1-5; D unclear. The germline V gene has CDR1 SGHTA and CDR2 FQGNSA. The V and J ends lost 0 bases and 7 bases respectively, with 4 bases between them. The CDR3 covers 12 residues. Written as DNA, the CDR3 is TGTGCCAGCAGCTTAGCCCTGCAGCCCCAGCATTTT. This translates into CASSLALQPQHF.

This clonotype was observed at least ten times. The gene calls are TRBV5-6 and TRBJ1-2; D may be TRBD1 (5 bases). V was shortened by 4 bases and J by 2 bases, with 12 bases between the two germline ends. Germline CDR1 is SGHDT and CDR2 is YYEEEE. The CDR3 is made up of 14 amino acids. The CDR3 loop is CASSRLKGNYGYTF. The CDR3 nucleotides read TGTGCCAGCAGCCGCCTGAAGGGGAACTATGGCTACACCTTC. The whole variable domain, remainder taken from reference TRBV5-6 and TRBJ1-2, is DAGVTQSPTHLIKTRGQQVTLRCSPKSGHDTVSWYQQALGQGPQFIFQYYEEEERQRGNFPDRFSGHQFPNYSSELNVNALLLGDSALYLCASSRLKGNYGYTFGSGTRLTVV.

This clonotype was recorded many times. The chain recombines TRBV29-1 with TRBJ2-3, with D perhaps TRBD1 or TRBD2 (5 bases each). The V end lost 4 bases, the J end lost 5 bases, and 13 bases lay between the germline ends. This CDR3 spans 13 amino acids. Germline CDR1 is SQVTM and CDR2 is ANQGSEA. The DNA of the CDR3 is TGCAGCGTTGGATGGGAGCAGGGAGATACGCAGTATTTT. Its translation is CSVGWEQGDTQYF.

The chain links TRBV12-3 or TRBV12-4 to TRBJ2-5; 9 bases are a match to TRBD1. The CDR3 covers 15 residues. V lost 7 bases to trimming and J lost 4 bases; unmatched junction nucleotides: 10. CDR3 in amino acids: CASTARDRAGETQYF. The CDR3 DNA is TGTGCCAGCACCGCGAGGGACAGGGCAGGAGAGACCCAGTACTTC.

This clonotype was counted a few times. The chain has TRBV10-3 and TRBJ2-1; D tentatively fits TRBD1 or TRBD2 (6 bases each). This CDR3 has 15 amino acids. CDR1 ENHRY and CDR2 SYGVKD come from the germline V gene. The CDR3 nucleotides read TGTGTGGTAGGGGGAGGCCCTAGCTCCTACAATGAGCAGTTCTTC. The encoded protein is CVVGGGPSSYNEQFF.